The 21 T cell receptor beta chains in this list originate from one sample, sequenced in a study of blood T cell repertoires in COVID-19. Using immunoSEQ multiplex PCR, the repertoire was profiled, and TCRdb retains in-frame clones only, with some absent. The table lists tens of thousands of clones, 76% of them singletons. Sequenced input: peripheral blood. These receptors all stem from a man aged 70-80 years with active or convalescent COVID-19.

This clone was detected only a few times. CDR3 DNA sequence: TGTGCCAGCAGTGAAGCCCCCGGGACAGAGAGTGAAAAACTGTTTTTT. It translates to CASSEAPGTESEKLFF. This rearrangement joins TRBV2 to TRBJ1-4, with 7 bases fitting TRBD1. The length of the CDR3 is 16 residues. In germline, CDR1 is SNHLY, CDR2 FYNNEI. V dropped 0 bases and J dropped 7; count of bases not matched to a gene: 8.

The chain has TRBV6-5 and TRBJ2-5; 8 bases align to TRBD1. The length of the CDR3 is 13 residues. Unmatched junction bases numbered 4, after V lost 5 bases and J lost 5 bases. The germline gives CDR1 MNHEY, CDR2 SVGAGI. The CDR3 protein is CASSPGQGETQYF. The CDR3 bases are TGTGCCAGCAGTCCAGGACAGGGCGAGACCCAGTACTTC.

This clone was counted many times. DNA of the CDR3: TGTGCCAGCAGCCTAGGCAGCTATGGCTACACCTTC. Protein product: CASSLGSYGYTF. V is TRBV9 and J is TRBJ1-2, with D unclear. The germline CDR1 and CDR2 sequences are SGDLS and YYNGEE. CDR3 length equals 12 residues. The germline V and J ends were trimmed by 4 bases and 4 bases, with 8 bases remaining between them.

The chain has TRBV7-2 and TRBJ2-3; no firm D call. This CDR3 is 14 amino acids long. Germline V gene data show CDR1 as SGHTA and CDR2 as FQGNSA. V lost 1 base and J lost 0, with 5 bases in between. The CDR3 region has the DNA TGTGCCAGCAGCTTAGTGAGAAGCACAGATACGCAGTATTTT. This codes for CASSLVRSTDTQYF.

The chain joins TRBV7-8 to TRBJ2-7, with 8 positions matching TRBD2. This CDR3 comprises 13 residues. V lost 4 bases and J lost 4; bases outside the gene matches: 3. Germline values: CDR1 SGHVS, CDR2 FQNEAQ. The chain's CDR3 is CASSYRGGYEQYF. DNA of the CDR3: TGTGCCAGCAGCTACCGGGGGGGTTACGAGCAGTACTTC.

V gene TRBV28 combines with J gene TRBJ2-1; D is perhaps TRBD1 (6 bases). Trimming pared 5 bases from V and 9 bases from J, leaving 17 bases between. Germline values: CDR1 MDHEN, CDR2 SYDVKM. CDR3 length equals 14 residues. The CDR3 DNA sequence: TGTGCCAGCAGTCGAGGGGGATTCCTCTTTGAGCAGTTCTTC. Its protein is CASSRGGFLFEQFF.

This chain uses TRBV5-5 with TRBJ1-6; maybe TRBD1 (6 bases). Germline assignment: CDR1 SGHKS and CDR2 YYEKEE (reference sequence). The germline V and J ends were trimmed by 0 bases and 8 bases, with 21 bases remaining between them. This CDR3 spans 18 amino acids. For the CDR3, the DNA is TGTGCCAGCAGCTTGGGCCCTCCCCTACAGGGATATGATTCACCCCTCCACTTT. Residues: CASSLGPPLQGYDSPLHF.

The chain carries TRBV7-2 and TRBJ2-5; 10 bases match TRBD2. Germline loops: CDR1 SGHTA, CDR2 FQGNSA. This CDR3 region has 15 residues. Trimming removed 6 bases from V and 4 bases from J; junction bases left unmatched: 8. CDR3 bases: TGTGCCAGCAGAAAACTAGCGGGACGGGGAGAGACCCAGTACTTC. Translation gives CASRKLAGRGETQYF.

This chain connects TRBV5-1 to TRBJ2-7; perhaps TRBD1 as D (5 bases). The V end was cut by 2 bases, the J end by 5 bases, with 5 bases between. Germline V gives CDR1 SGHRS, CDR2 YFSETQ. The CDR3 length is 11 residues. Here the CDR3 reads CASSFRDEQYF. CDR3 bases: TGCGCCAGCAGCTTCAGGGACGAGCAGTACTTC.

The V call is TRBV6-5, the J call TRBJ1-4; TRBD1 aligns across 7 bases. The J segment lost 8 bases and the V segment lost 10 bases, leaving 10 bases of the junction unmatched. Germline V gene data show CDR1 as MNHEY and CDR2 as SVGAGI. There are 13 residues in the CDR3. This chain's CDR3 is CATEQGWEEKLFF. CDR3 nucleotides: TGTGCCACGGAACAGGGGTGGGAGGAAAAACTGTTTTTT.

The chain combines TRBV6-5 with TRBJ2-4; no reliable D call. This CDR3 comprises 14 residues. Germline V gene data show CDR1 as MNHEY and CDR2 as SVGAGI. Trimming pared 7 bases from V and 0 bases from J, leaving 10 bases between. CDR3 nucleotides: TGTGCCAGCACCCTCTTCTTAGCCAAAAACATTCAGTACTTC. Translated, it gives CASTLFLAKNIQYF.

J is TRBJ1-6 and V is TRBV30; D gene ambiguous. The germline V and J ends were trimmed by 7 bases and 0 bases, with 13 bases remaining between them. This CDR3 comprises 15 residues. From germline, CDR1 is GTSNPN and CDR2 SVGIG (reference sequence). The CDR3 spells CASRAGNSYNSPLHF. The CDR3 nucleotides are TGTGCCTCTCGAGCGGGGAACTCCTATAATTCACCCCTCCACTTT.

The chain is built from TRBV7-8 and TRBJ1-5, with 11 bases identical to TRBD1. The CDR3 has 17 amino acids. Germline-derived CDR1 and CDR2 are SGHVS and FQNEAQ. Trimming took 2 bases from V and 1 from J; bases not matched to a gene: 4. The CDR3 spells CASSLIGTGGSNQPQHF. CDR3 coding DNA: TGTGCCAGCAGCTTAATTGGGACAGGGGGGAGCAATCAGCCCCAGCATTTT.

The table lists this clone with a few counts. The CDR3 spells CASSYSRGSGGYEQYF. The CDR3 nucleotides are TGTGCCAGCAGTTACTCCCGTGGTAGCGGGGGCTACGAGCAGTACTTC. The chain has TRBV6-5 and TRBJ2-7, with TRBD2 matching over 9 bases. There are 16 residues in the CDR3. The germline CDR1 and CDR2 sequences are MNHEY and SVGAGI. V lost 0 bases and J lost 3; bases outside the gene matches: 6.

The chain has TRBV4-1 and TRBJ1-1; weak D call: TRBD1 (5 bases). Germline V gene sequence: CDR1 MGHRA, CDR2 YSYEKL. V was shortened by 0 bases and J by 5 bases, with 13 bases between the two germline ends. The CDR3 runs to 15 residues. This chain's CDR3 is CASSQDLGRVTEAFF. For the CDR3, the DNA is TGCGCCAGCAGCCAAGATCTGGGGCGAGTAACTGAAGCTTTCTTT.

In its sample, this clone was seen once. V usage is TRBV10-3 and J usage is TRBJ1-6; maybe TRBD1 (5 bases). V was pared by 0 bases and J by 7 bases, with 10 bases between. CDR3 length: 15 amino acids. Germline CDR1 and CDR2: ENHRY and SYGVKD. CDR3 nucleotides: TGTGCCATCAGTGAGTCGCGACGGGGGAATTCACCCCTCCACTTT. Translating it yields CAISESRRGNSPLHF.

The chain employs TRBV5-6 and TRBJ2-1; 9 nucleotides match TRBD1. Germline V gives CDR1 SGHDT, CDR2 YYEEEE. The V gene end was trimmed by 3 bases and the J gene end by 0 bases; junction bases not matched to a gene: 10. This CDR3 spans 18 amino acids. In DNA form, the CDR3 reads TGTGCCAGCAGCTCAACTCCGGGACAGGGAAGCTCCTACAATGAGCAGTTCTTC. It encodes CASSSTPGQGSSYNEQFF.

The chain joins TRBV10-1 to TRBJ2-1, with 8 bases fitting TRBD2. V dropped 6 bases and J dropped 7; count of bases not matched to a gene: 8. Germline V CDR1 and CDR2: WNHNN, SYGVQD (reference sequence). The length of the CDR3 is 14 residues. This CDR3 is CASSSGGPGNEQFF. DNA of the CDR3: TGCGCCAGCAGCAGCGGGGGCCCGGGAAATGAGCAGTTCTTC.

The chain carries TRBV20-1 and TRBJ2-1; D call uncertain. CDR1 is DFQATT, CDR2 SNEGSKA, per germline (reference sequence). V was trimmed by 6 bases and J by 10 bases, leaving 13 bases between them. CDR3 length: 11 amino acids. In DNA form, the CDR3 reads TGCAGTGCCAAAATCGCTAGAGAGCAGTTCTTC. Its protein product is CSAKIAREQFF.

The rearrangement uses TRBV6-5 and TRBJ1-6, with TRBD1 identical over 7 bases. CDR3 length equals 13 residues. Unmatched junction bases numbered 3, after V lost 9 bases and J lost 4 bases. Germline V CDR1 and CDR2: MNHEY, SVGAGI. The CDR3 nucleotides are TGTGCCAGTCGGGACAGATATAATTCACCCCTCCACTTT. Amino acids: CASRDRYNSPLHF.

The rearrangement joins TRBV28 to TRBJ1-6, with D possibly being TRBD1 (5 bases). Germline CDR1 MDHEN, CDR2 SYDVKM. Between the trimmed V and J ends, which lost 2 bases and 9 bases, there was a span of 11 bases. The CDR3 is 14 residues long. CDR3 DNA: TGTGCCAGCAGTTTACAGGGCGTGGGTTCACCCCTCCACTTT. This encodes CASSLQGVGSPLHF.